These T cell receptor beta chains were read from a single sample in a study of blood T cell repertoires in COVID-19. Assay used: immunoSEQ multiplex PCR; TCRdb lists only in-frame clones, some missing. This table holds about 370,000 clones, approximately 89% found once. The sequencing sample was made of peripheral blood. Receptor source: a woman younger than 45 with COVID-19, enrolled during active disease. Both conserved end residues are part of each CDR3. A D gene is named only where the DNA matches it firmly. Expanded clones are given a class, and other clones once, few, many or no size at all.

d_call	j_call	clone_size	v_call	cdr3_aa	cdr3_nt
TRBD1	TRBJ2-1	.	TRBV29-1	CSVPGQGLYEQFF	TGCAGCGTCCCGGGACAGGGTTTATATGAGCAGTTCTTC
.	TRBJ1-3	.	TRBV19	CASREQGQDSGNTIYF	TGTGCCAGTAGAGAGCAGGGACAAGACTCTGGAAACACCATATATTTT
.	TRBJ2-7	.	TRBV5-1	CASSQTGDPYEQYF	TGCGCCAGCAGCCAGACGGGAGACCCCTACGAGCAGTACTTC
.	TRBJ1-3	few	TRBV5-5	CASAMVGVNTIYF	TGTGCCAGCGCTATGGTCGGGGTAAACACCATATATTTT
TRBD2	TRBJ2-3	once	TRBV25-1	CARLRREGTDTQYF	TGTGCCAGATTACGGCGGGAGGGCACAGATACGCAGTATTTT
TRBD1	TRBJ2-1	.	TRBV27	CASSALTGAYNEQFF	TGTGCCAGCAGTGCCCTGACAGGGGCCTACAATGAGCAGTTCTTC
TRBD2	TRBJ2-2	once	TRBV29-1	CSTRGSGRNTGELFF	TGCAGCACCCGGGGCAGCGGGAGGAACACCGGGGAGCTGTTTTTT
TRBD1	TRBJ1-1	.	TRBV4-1	CASSQTGVGGEAFF	TGCGCCAGCAGCCAAACAGGGGTGGGGGGTGAAGCTTTCTTT
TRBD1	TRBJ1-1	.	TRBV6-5	CASSFTGGTEAFF	TGTGCCAGCAGTTTCACAGGGGGGACTGAAGCTTTCTTT
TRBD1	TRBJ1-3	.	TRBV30	CAWSGRQGWNTIYF	TGTGCCTGGAGTGGAAGACAGGGTTGGAACACCATATATTTT
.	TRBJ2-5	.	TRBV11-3	CASSLSRGGTQYF	TGTGCCAGCAGCCTCAGCAGGGGCGGGACCCAGTACTTC
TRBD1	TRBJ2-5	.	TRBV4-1	CASSQGMVAGGAETQYF	TGCGCCAGCAGCCAGGGCATGGTGGCAGGGGGCGCCGAGACCCAGTACTTC
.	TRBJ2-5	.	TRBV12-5	CASGFGGFAGLGETQYF	TGTGCTAGTGGTTTTGGAGGTTTCGCGGGGTTAGGGGAGACCCAGTACTTC
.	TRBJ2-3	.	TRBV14	CASSPWAGTDTQYF	TGTGCCAGCAGCCCCTGGGCGGGGACAGATACGCAGTATTTT
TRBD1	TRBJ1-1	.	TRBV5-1	CASSFSGGTEAFF	TGCGCCAGCAGCTTCTCAGGGGGCACTGAAGCTTTCTTT
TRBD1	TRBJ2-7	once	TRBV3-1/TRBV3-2	CASSRGQGINEQYF	TGTGCCAGCAGCCGAGGACAGGGGATCAACGAGCAGTACTTC
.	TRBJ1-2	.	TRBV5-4	CASSRPRTVLYTF	TGTGCCAGCAGCAGACCCCGGACAGTTCTCTACACCTTC
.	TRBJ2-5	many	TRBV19	CASTPFGRPGETQYF	TGTGCCAGTACCCCGTTTGGCAGACCGGGGGAGACCCAGTACTTC
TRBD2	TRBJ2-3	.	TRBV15	CATSSPRGLVVDTQYF	TGTGCCACCAGCTCCCCACGGGGACTAGTGGTAGATACGCAGTATTTT
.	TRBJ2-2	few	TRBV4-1	CASRPILKGSGELFF	TGCGCCAGCCGCCCAATCCTAAAGGGGTCCGGGGAGCTGTTTTTT
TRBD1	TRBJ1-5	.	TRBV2	CASDRDSNQPQHF	TGTGCCAGCGACAGGGATAGCAATCAGCCCCAGCATTTT
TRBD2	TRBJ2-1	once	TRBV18	CASSMGLAEFNEQFF	TGTGCCAGCTCTATGGGACTAGCGGAGTTCAATGAGCAGTTCTTC
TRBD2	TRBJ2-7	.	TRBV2	CASGTSGAYEQYF	TGTGCCAGTGGGACTAGCGGGGCCTACGAGCAGTACTTC
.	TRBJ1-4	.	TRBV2	CASSEFPGVYEKLFF	TGTGCCAGCAGTGAATTCCCAGGGGTATATGAAAAACTGTTTTTT
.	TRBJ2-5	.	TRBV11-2	CASSLDRSGYEETQYF	TGTGCCAGCAGCTTAGATCGATCGGGGTACGAAGAGACCCAGTACTTC
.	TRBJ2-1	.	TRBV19	CASSISLGGDSNEQFF	TGTGCCAGTAGTATCTCGTTGGGCGGGGACAGCAATGAGCAGTTCTTC
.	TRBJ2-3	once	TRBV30	CAWSVEDTQYF	TGTGCCTGGAGTGTAGAGGATACGCAGTATTTT
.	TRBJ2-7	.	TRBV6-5	CASSYSYGDYEQYF	TGTGCCAGCAGTTACTCGTACGGTGACTACGAGCAGTACTTC
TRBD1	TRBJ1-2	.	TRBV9	CASSSRTGTLDGYTF	TGTGCCAGCAGCTCCCGGACAGGCACACTCGATGGCTACACCTTC
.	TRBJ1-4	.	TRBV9	CASSPNPGANEKLFF	TGTGCCAGCAGCCCAAACCCGGGGGCTAATGAAAAACTGTTTTTT
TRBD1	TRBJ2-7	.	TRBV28	CASSPRTGIYEQYF	TGTGCCAGCAGTCCACGGACAGGGATCTACGAGCAGTACTTC
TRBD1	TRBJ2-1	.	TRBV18	CASSRNRGSAYNEQFF	TGTGCCAGCTCACGGAACAGGGGGTCTGCCTACAATGAGCAGTTCTTC
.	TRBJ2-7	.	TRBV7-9	CASSSTTGPSYEQYF	TGTGCCAGCAGCTCAACCACAGGGCCCTCCTACGAGCAGTACTTC
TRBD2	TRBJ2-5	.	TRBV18	CASSPLSAGGSGETQYF	TGTGCCAGCTCACCCCTTTCAGCGGGAGGATCCGGGGAGACCCAGTACTTC
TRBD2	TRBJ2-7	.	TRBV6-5	CASSYSASGTYEQYF	TGTGCCAGCAGTTACTCGGCTAGCGGAACATACGAGCAGTACTTC
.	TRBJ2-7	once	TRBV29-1	CSVRVGGLGTEQYF	TGCAGCGTTAGGGTGGGGGGGCTAGGTACCGAGCAGTACTTC
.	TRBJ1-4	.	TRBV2	CASSVGRGGSEKLFF	TGTGCCAGCAGTGTCGGGCGGGGGGGTAGTGAAAAACTGTTTTTT
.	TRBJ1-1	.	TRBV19	CASSADSRVFTEAFF	TGTGCCAGTAGTGCGGACAGTCGGGTTTTCACTGAAGCTTTCTTT
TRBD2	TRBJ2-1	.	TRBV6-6	CASSYSLAGVGNEQFF	TGTGCCAGCAGTTACTCGCTAGCGGGAGTTGGCAATGAGCAGTTCTTC
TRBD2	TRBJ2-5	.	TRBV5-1	CASSEPAGEGFETQYF	TGCGCCAGCAGCGAGCCAGCGGGAGAGGGTTTTGAGACCCAGTACTTC
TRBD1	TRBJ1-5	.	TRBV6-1	CASSEADRGFNQPQHF	TGTGCCAGCAGTGAAGCGGACAGGGGGTTCAATCAGCCCCAGCATTTT
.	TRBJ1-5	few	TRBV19	CASQSGAGVYSNQPQHF	TGTGCCAGCCAATCAGGGGCGGGGGTCTATAGCAATCAGCCCCAGCATTTT